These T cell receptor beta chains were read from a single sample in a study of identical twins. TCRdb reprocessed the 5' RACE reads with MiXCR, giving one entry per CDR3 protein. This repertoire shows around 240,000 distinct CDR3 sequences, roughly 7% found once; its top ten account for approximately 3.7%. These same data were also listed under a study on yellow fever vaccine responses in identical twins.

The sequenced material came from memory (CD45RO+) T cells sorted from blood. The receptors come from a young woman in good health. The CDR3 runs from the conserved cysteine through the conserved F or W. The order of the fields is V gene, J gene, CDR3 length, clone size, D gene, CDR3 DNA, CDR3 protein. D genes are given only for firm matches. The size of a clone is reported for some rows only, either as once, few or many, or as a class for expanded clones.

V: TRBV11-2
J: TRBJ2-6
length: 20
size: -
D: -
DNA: TGTGCCAGCAGCTCCCGACTAGGGCAACGGGCCAACTCTGGGGCCAACGTCCTGACTTTC
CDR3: CASSSRLGQRANSGANVLTF

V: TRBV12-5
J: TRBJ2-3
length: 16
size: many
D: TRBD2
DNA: TGTGCTAGTGGTTTTGGACTAGCGGGTCCTGGAGATACGCAGTATTTT
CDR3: CASGFGLAGPGDTQYF

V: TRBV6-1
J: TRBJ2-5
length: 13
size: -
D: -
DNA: TGTGCCAGCAATCCGGGGTCCGGGGAGACCCAGTACTTC
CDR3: CASNPGSGETQYF

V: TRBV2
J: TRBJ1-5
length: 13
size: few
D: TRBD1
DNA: TGTGCCAGCAACGGACAGGGCGGGCAGCCCCAGCATTTT
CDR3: CASNGQGGQPQHF

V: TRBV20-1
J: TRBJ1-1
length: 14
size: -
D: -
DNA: TGCAGTGCTAGACGGGAAACGACAAACACTGAAGCTTTCTTT
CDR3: CSARRETTNTEAFF

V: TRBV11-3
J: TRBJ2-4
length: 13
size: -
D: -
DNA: TGTGCCAGCAGCTTTCAGGGACCTAACATTCAGTACTTC
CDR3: CASSFQGPNIQYF

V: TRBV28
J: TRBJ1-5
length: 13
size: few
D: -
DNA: TGTGCCAGCATCGGGGGGCAATATCAGCCCCAGCATTTT
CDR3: CASIGGQYQPQHF

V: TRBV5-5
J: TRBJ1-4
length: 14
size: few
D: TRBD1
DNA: TGTGCCAGCAGCTCGGACAGGAACAATGAAAAACTGTTTTTT
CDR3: CASSSDRNNEKLFF

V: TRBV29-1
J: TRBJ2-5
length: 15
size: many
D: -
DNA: TGCAGCGTTGTAAGTCCCTGGAGGGGGAAGGAGACCCAGTACTTC
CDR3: CSVVSPWRGKETQYF

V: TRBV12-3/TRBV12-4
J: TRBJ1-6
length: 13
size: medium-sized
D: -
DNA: TGTGCCAGCAGTTCCTCATCACTTTCACCCCTCCACTTT
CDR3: CASSSSSLSPLHF

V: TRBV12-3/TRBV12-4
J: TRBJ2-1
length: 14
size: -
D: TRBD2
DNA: TGTGCCAGCAGGATAGCGGGGGGCCTAAATGAGCATTTCTTC
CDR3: CASRIAGGLNEHFF

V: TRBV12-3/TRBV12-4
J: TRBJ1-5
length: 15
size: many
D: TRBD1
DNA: TGTGCCAGCAGCTTGGCAGGGGGAAGCAATCAGCCCCAGCATTTT
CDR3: CASSLAGGSNQPQHF

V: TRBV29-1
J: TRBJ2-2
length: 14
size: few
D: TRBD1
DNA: TGCAGCGTCAGGACAGGGGGAGGCACCGGGGAGCTGTTTTTT
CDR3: CSVRTGGGTGELFF

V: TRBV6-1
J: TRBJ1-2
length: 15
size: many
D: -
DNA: TGTGCCAGCAGTGAAGCGGCAGCCAGCCCCTATGGCTACACCTTC
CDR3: CASSEAAASPYGYTF

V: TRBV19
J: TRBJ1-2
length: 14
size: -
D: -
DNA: TGTGCCAGTAGTATGATTGGGGGGTACTATGGCTACACCTTC
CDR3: CASSMIGGYYGYTF

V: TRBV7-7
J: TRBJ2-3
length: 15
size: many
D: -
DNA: TGTGCCAGCAGCTTGACTCTAAGCTTCACAGATACGCAGTATTTT
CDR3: CASSLTLSFTDTQYF

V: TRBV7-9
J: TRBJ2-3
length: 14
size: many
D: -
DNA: TGTGCCATCGACTGGCGGGGCCCCCCAGATACGCAGTATTTT
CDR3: CAIDWRGPPDTQYF

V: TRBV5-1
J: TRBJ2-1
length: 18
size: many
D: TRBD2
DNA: TGCGCCAGCAGCTGGACCCCAGCCGGGCACAGCGGGGGGAATGAGCAGTTCTTC
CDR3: CASSWTPAGHSGGNEQFF

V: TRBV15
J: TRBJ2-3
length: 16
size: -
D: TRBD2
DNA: TGTGCCACCAGCAGAGAGGCGCGGGGGGGCTCAGATACGCAGTATTTT
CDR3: CATSREARGGSDTQYF

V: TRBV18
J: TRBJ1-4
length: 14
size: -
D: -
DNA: TGTGCCAGCTCACCACGGGACACCAATGAAAAACTGTTTTTT
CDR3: CASSPRDTNEKLFF

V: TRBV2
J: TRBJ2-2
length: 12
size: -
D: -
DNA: TGTGCCAGCAACCCGAACACCGGGGAGCTGTTTTTT
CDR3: CASNPNTGELFF

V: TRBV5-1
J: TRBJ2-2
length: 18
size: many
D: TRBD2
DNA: TGCGCCAGCAGCTTGGCTTCTAGCGGGGCCGTAAACACCGGGGAGCTGTTTTTT
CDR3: CASSLASSGAVNTGELFF

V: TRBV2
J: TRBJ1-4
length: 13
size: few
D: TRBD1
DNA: TGTGCCAGCAGCGACAGGGCTCATGAAAAACTGTTTTTT
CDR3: CASSDRAHEKLFF

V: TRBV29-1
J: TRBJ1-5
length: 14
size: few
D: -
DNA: TGCAGCGTCGGCGGGGGGAATAGCAATCAGCCCCAGCATTTT
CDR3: CSVGGGNSNQPQHF

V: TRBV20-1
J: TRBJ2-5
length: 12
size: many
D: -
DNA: TGCAGTGCTAGCGGCTCCCAAGAGACCCAGTACTTC
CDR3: CSASGSQETQYF

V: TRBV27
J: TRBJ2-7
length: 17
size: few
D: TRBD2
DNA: TGTGCCAGCAAAAATCGCGGAGGGCCTAGCGGGAGGAACGAGCAGTACTTC
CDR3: CASKNRGGPSGRNEQYF

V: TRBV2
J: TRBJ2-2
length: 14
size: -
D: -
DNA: TGTGCCAGCAGTGACCTACCAGGGACCGGGGAGCTGTTTTTT
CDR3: CASSDLPGTGELFF

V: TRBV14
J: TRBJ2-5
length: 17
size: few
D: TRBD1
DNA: TGTGCCAGCAGCCAAGATCGGACAGGGTGGTGGGAAGAGACCCAGTACTTC
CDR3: CASSQDRTGWWEETQYF

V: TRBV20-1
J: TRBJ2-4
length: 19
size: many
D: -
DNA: TGCAGTGCTAGAGACTTTGAGCGGGTCGCTGACTTAGCCAAAAACATTCAGTACTTC
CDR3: CSARDFERVADLAKNIQYF

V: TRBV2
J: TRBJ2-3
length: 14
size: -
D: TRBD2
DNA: TGTGCCACCGGACTAGCGGGAGGTGGAGATACGCAGTATTTT
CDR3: CATGLAGGGDTQYF

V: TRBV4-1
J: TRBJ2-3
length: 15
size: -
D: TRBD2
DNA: TGCGCCAGCTCGGACGGCGGGAGGGCCTTAGATACGCAGTATTTT
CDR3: CASSDGGRALDTQYF

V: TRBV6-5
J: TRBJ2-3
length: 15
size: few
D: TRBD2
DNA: TGTGCCAGCAGTTTTCGCGGGGGGGGCTTGGATACGCAGTATTTT
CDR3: CASSFRGGGLDTQYF

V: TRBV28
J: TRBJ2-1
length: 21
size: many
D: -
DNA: TGTGCCAGCAGTTTTATGACGAGCGGGCGCCGTCCCGAAAGCTCCTACAATGAGCAGTTCTTC
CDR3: CASSFMTSGRRPESSYNEQFF

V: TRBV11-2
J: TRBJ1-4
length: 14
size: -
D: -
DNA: TGTGCCAGCAGCTTAGACAGGGGAGGGCAAAAACTGTTTTTT
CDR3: CASSLDRGGQKLFF

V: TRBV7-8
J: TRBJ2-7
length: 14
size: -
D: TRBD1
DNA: TGTGCCAGCAGGGACAGGGGTAAATTGGACGAGCAGTACTTC
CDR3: CASRDRGKLDEQYF

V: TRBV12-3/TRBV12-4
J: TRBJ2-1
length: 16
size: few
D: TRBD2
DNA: TGTGCCAGCAGCCCAGGGACTAGCGGAGTCTACAATGAGCAGTTCTTC
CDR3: CASSPGTSGVYNEQFF

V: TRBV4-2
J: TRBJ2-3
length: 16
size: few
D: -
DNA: TGTGCCAGCAGCCAAGAAGAGTGGGAGGGCACAGATACGCAGTATTTT
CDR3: CASSQEEWEGTDTQYF

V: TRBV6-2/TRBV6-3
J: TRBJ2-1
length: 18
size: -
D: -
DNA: TGTGCCAGCAGCCCAAGTCGGCCAAGGCCGAGCTCCTACAATGAGCAGTTCTTC
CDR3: CASSPSRPRPSSYNEQFF

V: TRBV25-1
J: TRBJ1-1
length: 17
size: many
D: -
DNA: TGTGCCAGCAGCCCCATGGGCCCGGGTTTGCTAAACACTGAAGCTTTCTTT
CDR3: CASSPMGPGLLNTEAFF

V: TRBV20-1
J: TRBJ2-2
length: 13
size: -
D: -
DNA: TGCAGTGCCAGGCCTCGGAACACCGGGGAGCTGTTTTTT
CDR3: CSARPRNTGELFF